The TCR beta chain under discussion was sequenced for a study of early stage breast cancer tumors. Study-wide results and limits: Compared with adjacent normal breast, tumors showed about 2.4-fold denser, more clonal T cells. Comparing each tissue with blood distinguished tumor from normal in 14 of 16 patients.

Germline V CDR1 and CDR2: MNHEY, SVGAGI. CDR3 size: 15 residues. Between the trimmed V and J ends, which lost 0 bases and 6 bases, there was a span of 14 bases. Concerning this clone itself: Its antigen is unknown.

Some clones are missing from TCRdb's copy, which holds only in-frame ones; the method was immunoSEQ multiplex PCR. There are under 35,000 clones in the sample; about four fifths occur only once, and less than 9.5% lies in the top ten. The material sequenced was blood. The gene calls are TRBV6-5 and TRBJ1-1; TRBD1 might be the D (5 bases). The TCR was taken from a person in their fifties with breast cancer. CDR3 amino acids: CASSYSRRGSSEAFF. CDR3 DNA sequence: TGTGCCAGCAGTTACTCTCGACGGGGGAGTTCTGAAGCTTTCTTT.